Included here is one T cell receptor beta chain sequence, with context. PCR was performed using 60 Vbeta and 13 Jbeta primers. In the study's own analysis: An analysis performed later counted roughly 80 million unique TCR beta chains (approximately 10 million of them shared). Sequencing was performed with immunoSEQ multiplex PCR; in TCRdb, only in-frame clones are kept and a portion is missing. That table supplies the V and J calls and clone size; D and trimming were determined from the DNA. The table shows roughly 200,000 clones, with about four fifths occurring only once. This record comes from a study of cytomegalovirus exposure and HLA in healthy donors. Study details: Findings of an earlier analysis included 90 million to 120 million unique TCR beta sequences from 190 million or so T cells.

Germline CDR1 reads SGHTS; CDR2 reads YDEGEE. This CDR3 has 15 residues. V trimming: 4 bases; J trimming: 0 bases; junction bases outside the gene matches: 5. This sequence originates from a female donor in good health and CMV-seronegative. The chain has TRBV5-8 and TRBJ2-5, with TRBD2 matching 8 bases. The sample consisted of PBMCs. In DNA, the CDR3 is TGTGCCAGCAGCCCCCGGGGGGGGTACCAAGAGACCCAGTACTTC. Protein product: CASSPRGGYQETQYF.